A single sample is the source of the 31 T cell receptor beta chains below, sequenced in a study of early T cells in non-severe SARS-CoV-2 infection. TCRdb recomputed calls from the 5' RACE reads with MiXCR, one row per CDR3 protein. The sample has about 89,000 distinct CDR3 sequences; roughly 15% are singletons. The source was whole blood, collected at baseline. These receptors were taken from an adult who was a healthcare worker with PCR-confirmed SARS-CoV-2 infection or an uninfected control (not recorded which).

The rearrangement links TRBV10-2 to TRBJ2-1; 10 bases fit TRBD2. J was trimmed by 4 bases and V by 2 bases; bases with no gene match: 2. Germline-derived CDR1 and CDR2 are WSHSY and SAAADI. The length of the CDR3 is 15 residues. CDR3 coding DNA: TGCGCCAGCAGTGAGACTAGCGGGAAATACAATGAGCAGTTCTTC. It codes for CASSETSGKYNEQFF.

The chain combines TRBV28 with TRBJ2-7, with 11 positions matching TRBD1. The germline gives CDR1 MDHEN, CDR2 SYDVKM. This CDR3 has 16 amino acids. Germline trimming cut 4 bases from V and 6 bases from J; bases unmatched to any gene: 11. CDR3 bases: TGTGCCAGCAGTTACGTTACCGGGACAGGGGGACGCGAGCAGTACTTC. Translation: CASSYVTGTGGREQYF.

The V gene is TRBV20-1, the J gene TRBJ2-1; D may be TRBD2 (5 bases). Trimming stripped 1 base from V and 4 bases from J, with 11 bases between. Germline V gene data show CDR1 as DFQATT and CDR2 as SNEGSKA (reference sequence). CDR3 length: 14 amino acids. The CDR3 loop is CSARVAGLYNEQFF. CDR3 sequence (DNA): TGCAGTGCTAGAGTGGCGGGCCTATACAATGAGCAGTTCTTC.

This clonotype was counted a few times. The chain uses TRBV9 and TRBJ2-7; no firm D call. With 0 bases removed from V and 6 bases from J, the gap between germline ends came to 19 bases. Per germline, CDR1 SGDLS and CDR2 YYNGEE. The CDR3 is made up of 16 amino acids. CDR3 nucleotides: TGTGCCAGCAGCGTAGAGGGAAACAGTTGGTCCACCGAGCAGTACTTC. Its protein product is CASSVEGNSWSTEQYF.

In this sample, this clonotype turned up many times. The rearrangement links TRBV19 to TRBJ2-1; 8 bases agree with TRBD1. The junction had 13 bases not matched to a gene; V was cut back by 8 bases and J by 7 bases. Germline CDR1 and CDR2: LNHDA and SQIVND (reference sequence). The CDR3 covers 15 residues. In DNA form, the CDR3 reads TGTGCCAGTTCAACTCTCGGACAGGGAAGAAATGAGCAGTTCTTC. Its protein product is CASSTLGQGRNEQFF.

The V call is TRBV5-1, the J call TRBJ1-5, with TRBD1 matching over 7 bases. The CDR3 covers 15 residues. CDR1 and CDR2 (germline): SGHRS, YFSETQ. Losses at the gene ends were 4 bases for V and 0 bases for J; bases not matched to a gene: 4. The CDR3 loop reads CASSDGTASNQPQHF. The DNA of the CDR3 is TGCGCCAGCAGCGACGGGACAGCTAGCAATCAGCCCCAGCATTTT.

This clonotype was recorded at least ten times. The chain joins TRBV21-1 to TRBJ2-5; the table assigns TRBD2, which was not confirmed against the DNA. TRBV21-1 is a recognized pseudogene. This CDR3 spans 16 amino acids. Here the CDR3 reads CASSKKSSGSQETQYF. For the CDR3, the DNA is TGTGCCAGCAGCAAGAAGTCTAGCGGGAGTCAAGAGACCCAGTACTTC.

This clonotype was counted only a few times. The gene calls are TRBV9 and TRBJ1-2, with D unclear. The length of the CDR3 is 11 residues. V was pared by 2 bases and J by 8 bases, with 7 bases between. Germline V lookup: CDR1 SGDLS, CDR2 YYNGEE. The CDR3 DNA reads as TGTGCCAGCAGCGTCGGGTTCGGCTACACCTTC. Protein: CASSVGFGYTF.

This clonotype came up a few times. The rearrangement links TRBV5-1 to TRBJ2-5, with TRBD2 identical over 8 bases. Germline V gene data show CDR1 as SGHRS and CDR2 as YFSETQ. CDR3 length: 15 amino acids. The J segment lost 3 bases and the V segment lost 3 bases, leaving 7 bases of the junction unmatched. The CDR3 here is CASSWRGLAEETQYF. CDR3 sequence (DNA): TGCGCCAGCAGCTGGAGAGGACTAGCCGAAGAGACCCAGTACTTC.

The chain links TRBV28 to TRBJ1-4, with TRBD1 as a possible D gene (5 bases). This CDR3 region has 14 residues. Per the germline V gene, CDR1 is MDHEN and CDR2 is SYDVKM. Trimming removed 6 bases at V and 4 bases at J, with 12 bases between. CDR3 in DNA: TGTGCCAGCAGCCACGGGACGGGTAATGAAAAACTGTTTTTT. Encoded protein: CASSHGTGNEKLFF. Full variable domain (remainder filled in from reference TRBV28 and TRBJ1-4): DVKVTQSSRYLVKRTGEKVFLECVQDMDHENMFWYRQDPGLGLRLIYFSYDVKMKEKGDIPEGYSVSREKKERFSLILESASTNQTSMYLCASSHGTGNEKLFFGSGTQLSVL.

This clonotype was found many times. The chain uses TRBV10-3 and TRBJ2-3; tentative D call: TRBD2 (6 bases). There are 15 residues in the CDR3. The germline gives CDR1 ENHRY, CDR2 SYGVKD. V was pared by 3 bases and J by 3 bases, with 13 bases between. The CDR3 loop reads CAISDPLRETDTQYF. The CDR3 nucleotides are TGTGCCATCAGTGACCCCCTACGGGAGACAGATACGCAGTATTTT.

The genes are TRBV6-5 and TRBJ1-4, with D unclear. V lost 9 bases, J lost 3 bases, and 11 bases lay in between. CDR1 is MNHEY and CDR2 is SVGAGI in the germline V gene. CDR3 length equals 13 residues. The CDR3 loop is CARGSGSNEKLFF. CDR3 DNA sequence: TGTGCCAGGGGTAGCGGGTCTAATGAAAAACTGTTTTTT.

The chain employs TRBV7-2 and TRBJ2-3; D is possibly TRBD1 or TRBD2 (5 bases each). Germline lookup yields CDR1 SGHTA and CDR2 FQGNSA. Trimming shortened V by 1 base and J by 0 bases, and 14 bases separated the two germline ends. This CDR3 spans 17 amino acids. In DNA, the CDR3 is TGTGCCAGCAGCTTAGACCGTGGGACGGCTAGCACAGATACGCAGTATTTT. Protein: CASSLDRGTASTDTQYF.

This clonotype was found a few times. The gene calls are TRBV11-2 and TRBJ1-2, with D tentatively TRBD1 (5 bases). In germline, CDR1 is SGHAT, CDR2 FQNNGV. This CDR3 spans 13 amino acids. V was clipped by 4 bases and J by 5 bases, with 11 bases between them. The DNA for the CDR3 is TGTGCCAGCAGCTCTACCGGGACGTATGGCTACACCTTC. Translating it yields CASSSTGTYGYTF.

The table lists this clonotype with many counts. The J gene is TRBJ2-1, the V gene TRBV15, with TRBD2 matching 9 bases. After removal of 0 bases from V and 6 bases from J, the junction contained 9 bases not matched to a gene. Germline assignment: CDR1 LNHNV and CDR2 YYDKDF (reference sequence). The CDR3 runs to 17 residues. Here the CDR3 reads CATSREEVAGVVNEQFF. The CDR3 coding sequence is TGTGCCACCAGCAGAGAAGAAGTAGCGGGAGTCGTCAATGAGCAGTTCTTC.

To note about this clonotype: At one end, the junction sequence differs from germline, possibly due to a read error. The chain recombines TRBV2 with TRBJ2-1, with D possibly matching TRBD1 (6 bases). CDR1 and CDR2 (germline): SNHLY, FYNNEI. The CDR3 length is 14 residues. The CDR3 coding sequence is TGTACCAGCAGGGACACAGGACCCTACAATGAGCAGTTCTTC. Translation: CTSRDTGPYNEQFF.

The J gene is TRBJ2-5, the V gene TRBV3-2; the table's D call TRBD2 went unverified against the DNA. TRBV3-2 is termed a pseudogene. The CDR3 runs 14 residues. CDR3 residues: CARDPGLAHQTQYF. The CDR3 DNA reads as TGTGCCAGAGACCCAGGACTAGCGCACCAGACCCAGTACTTC.

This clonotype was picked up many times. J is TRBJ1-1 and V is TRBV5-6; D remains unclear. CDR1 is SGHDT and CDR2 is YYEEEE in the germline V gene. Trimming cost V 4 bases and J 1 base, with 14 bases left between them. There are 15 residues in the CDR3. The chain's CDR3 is CASSAIPRENTEAFF. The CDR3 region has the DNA TGTGCCAGCAGCGCCATTCCGAGGGAGAACACTGAAGCTTTCTTT.

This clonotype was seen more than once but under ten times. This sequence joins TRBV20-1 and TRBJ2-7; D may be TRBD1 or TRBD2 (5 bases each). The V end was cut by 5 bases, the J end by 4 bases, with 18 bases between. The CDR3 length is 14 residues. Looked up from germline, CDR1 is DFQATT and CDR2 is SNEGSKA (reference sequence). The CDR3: CSARPRDLRYEQYF. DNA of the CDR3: TGCAGTGCTCGCCCCAGGGACCTTAGGTACGAGCAGTACTTC.

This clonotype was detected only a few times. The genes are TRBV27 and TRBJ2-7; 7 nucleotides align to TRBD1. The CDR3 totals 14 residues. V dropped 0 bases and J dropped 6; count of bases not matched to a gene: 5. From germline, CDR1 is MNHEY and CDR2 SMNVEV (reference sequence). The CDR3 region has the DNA TGTGCCAGCAGTTTATCAAAACAGGGGACCGAGCAGTACTTC. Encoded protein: CASSLSKQGTEQYF.

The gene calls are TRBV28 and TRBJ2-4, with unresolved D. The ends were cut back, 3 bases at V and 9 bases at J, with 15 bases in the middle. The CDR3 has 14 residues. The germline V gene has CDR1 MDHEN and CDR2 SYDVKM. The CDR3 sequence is CASSFDRLGSIQYF. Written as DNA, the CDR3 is TGTGCCAGCAGTTTCGATAGGTTGGGAAGCATTCAGTACTTC.

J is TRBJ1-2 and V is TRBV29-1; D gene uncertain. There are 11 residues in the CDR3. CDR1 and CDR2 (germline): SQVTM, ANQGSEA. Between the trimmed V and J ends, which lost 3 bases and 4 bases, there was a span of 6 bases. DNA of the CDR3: TGCAGCGTTGAGAGTGGCTATGGCTACACCTTC. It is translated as CSVESGYGYTF.

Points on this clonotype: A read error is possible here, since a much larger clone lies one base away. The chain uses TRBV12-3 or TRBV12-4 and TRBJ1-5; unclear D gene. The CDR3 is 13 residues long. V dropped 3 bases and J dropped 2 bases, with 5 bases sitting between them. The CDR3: CASSFGGNQPQHF. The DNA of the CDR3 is TGTGCCAGCAGTTTCGGGGGCAATCAGCCCCAGCATTTT.

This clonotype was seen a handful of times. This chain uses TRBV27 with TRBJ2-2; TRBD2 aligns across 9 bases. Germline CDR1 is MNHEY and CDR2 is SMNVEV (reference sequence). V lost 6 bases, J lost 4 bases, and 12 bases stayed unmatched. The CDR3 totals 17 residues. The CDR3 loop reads CASSIMELAGSTGELFF. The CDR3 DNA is TGTGCCAGCAGCATTATGGAACTAGCGGGTTCCACCGGGGAGCTGTTTTTT.

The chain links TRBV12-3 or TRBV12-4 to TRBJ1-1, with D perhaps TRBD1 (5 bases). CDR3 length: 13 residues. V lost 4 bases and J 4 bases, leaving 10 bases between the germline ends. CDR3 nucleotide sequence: TGTGCCAGCAGTTGGGAGGGGACCACTGAAGCTTTCTTT. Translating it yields CASSWEGTTEAFF.

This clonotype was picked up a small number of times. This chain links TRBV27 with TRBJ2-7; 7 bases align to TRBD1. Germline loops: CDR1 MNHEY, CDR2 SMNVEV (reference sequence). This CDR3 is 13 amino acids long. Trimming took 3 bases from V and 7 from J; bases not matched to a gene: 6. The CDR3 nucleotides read TGTGCCAGCAGTTTCACCAGGGGGTGGGAGCAGTACTTC. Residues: CASSFTRGWEQYF.

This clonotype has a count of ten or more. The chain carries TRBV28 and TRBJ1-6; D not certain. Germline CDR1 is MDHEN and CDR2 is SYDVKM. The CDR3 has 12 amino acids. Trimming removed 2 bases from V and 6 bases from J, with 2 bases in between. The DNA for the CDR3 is TGTGCCAGCAGTTTAACTAATTCACCCCTCCACTTT. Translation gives CASSLTNSPLHF. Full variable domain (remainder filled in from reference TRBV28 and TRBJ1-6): DVKVTQSSRYLVKRTGEKVFLECVQDMDHENMFWYRQDPGLGLRLIYFSYDVKMKEKGDIPEGYSVSREKKERFSLILESASTNQTSMYLCASSLTNSPLHFGNGTRLTVT.

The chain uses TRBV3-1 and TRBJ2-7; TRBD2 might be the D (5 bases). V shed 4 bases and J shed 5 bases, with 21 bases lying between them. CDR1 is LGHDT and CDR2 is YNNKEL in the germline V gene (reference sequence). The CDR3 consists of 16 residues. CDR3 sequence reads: CASSRDLGLPGDEQYF. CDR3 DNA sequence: TGTGCCAGCAGCCGAGACCTCGGACTCCCTGGTGACGAGCAGTACTTC.

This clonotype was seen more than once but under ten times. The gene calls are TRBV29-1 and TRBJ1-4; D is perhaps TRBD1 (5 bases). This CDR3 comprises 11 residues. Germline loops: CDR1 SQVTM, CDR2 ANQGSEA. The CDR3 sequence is CGALGSGKLFF. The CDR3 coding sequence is TGCGGGGCTTTGGGCTCGGGAAAACTGTTTTTT.

CDR3 residues: CASSSDRAGAPYEQYF. CDR3 DNA: TGTGCCAGCAGTTCTGACCGAGCGGGAGCTCCGTACGAGCAGTACTTC. The J gene is TRBJ2-7, the V gene TRBV6-6; 8 bases are a match to TRBD2. With 4 bases clipped from V and 4 bases from J, the junction kept 12 bases outside the gene matches. Germline CDR1 MNHNY, CDR2 SVGAGI (reference sequence). The CDR3 consists of 16 residues.

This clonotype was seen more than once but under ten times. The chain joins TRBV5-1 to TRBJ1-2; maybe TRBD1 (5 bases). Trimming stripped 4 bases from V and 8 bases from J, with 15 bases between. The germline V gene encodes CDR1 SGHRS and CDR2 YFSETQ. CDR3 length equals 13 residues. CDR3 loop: CASSAGGASGYTF. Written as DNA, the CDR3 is TGCGCCAGCAGCGCTGGAGGGGCCTCAGGCTACACCTTC. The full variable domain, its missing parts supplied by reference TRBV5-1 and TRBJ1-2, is KAGVTQTPRYLIKTRGQQVTLSCSPISGHRSVSWYQQTPGQGLQFLFEYFSETQRNKGNFPGRFSGRQFSNSRSEMNVSTLELGDSALYLCASSAGGASGYTFGSGTRLTVV.